The present entry profiles one T cell receptor (beta chain) with its context. Antigen specificity is unknown. Sample donors were healthy Caucasian individuals that came from Russia, aged 6 to 90. The data are from a study of blood T cells in healthy people across ages. General study results and limits: Possibly, changes in expanded clonotypes were confounded because donor CMV status was unknown.

Trimming removed 5 bases from V and 0 bases from J, with 14 bases in between. CDR1 and CDR2 (germline): LNHDA, SQIVND (reference sequence). The CDR3 extends over 16 amino acids. The second PCR ran about 6 to 11 cycles with a sample-barcoded 5' primer and J-beta primers. Every cDNA molecule bore a tag from a template-switch adaptor containing 12 random nucleotides. TCRdb redid the calling of the 5' RACE reads with MiXCR, one entry per CDR3 protein. This table has hundreds of thousands of distinct CDR3 sequences, around 26% appearing once. Sequences were obtained from blood. J is TRBJ2-1 and V is TRBV19; D gene ambiguous. The sequence came from a woman of 80 years or more in good health. This CDR3 reads CASSSPQRSSYNEQFF. The CDR3 coding sequence is TGTGCCAGTAGTTCCCCCCAACGAAGCTCCTACAATGAGCAGTTCTTC.